The 17 T cell receptor beta chains below were found in one sample sequenced in a study of siplizumab effects on memory and regulatory T cells. The data were produced by immunoSEQ multiplex PCR, yet TCRdb's version contains in-frame clones alone and is incomplete. The table shows some 110,000 clones, with about 93% occurring only once. Sequenced sample: CD4+ T cells sorted from blood. The source is a human donor in good health.

This rearrangement joins TRBV7-8 to TRBJ1-1; no definite D call. The V and J ends lost 4 bases and 1 base respectively, with 16 bases between them. Germline CDR1 SGHVS, CDR2 FQNEAQ. The CDR3 is made up of 16 amino acids. The CDR3 loop reads CASSSPTRHWNTEAFF. Written as DNA, the CDR3 is TGTGCCAGCAGCTCGCCCACACGGCACTGGAACACTGAAGCTTTCTTT.

This clone was seen a handful of times. The J gene is TRBJ1-5, the V gene TRBV28; D uncertain. This CDR3 region has 14 residues. The V gene's germline CDR1 is MDHEN and CDR2 SYDVKM. Trimming shortened V by 6 bases and J by 0 bases, and 9 bases separated the two germline ends. The DNA for the CDR3 is TGTGCCAGCAGGGGTGCCAGTAGCAATCAGCCCCAGCATTTT. Translation gives CASRGASSNQPQHF.

V gene TRBV27 combines with J gene TRBJ2-3; D is possibly TRBD1 (6 bases). Looked up from germline, CDR1 is MNHEY and CDR2 is SMNVEV (reference sequence). This CDR3 is built from 18 residues. Trimming stripped 6 bases from V and 1 base from J, with 23 bases between. For the CDR3, the DNA is TGTGCCAGCAGCTTTCGGGCAGGGGTCTTGCGGGGCACAGATACGCAGTATTTT. This encodes CASSFRAGVLRGTDTQYF.

The chain employs TRBV13 and TRBJ2-7; D tentatively reads TRBD1 or TRBD2 (5 bases each). Trimming removed 5 bases from V and 5 bases from J, with 19 bases in between. CDR1 is PRHDT, CDR2 FYEKMQ, per germline (reference sequence). This CDR3 is 15 amino acids long. The CDR3 loop is CASSIRTGTVNEQYF. Written as DNA, the CDR3 is TGTGCCAGCAGCATTCGCACGGGGACCGTGAACGAGCAGTACTTC.

J is TRBJ2-7 and V is TRBV7-9; possibly TRBD2 for D (6 bases). Trimming shortened V by 1 base and J by 6 bases, and 16 bases separated the two germline ends. This CDR3 has 15 amino acids. CDR1 and CDR2 from the germline V gene are SEHNR and FQNEAQ (reference sequence). The CDR3 bases are TGTGCCAGCAGCTTAGGTGGGCGGGGAGCTTCCGAGCAGTACTTC. Its translation is CASSLGGRGASEQYF.

The V call is TRBV12-5, the J call TRBJ2-1, with 10 bases matching TRBD2. V lost 0 bases and J lost 5; bases outside the gene matches: 13. Germline V gives CDR1 LGHNT, CDR2 FRNRAP. The CDR3 sequence is 19 residues long. CDR3 sequence reads: CASGLVPGDRLAGDNEQFF. The DNA of the CDR3 is TGTGCTAGTGGTTTGGTACCGGGTGATAGGCTAGCGGGGGACAATGAGCAGTTCTTC.

The chain recombines TRBV27 with TRBJ2-3; no firm D call. CDR3 length: 16 amino acids. The germline V gene has CDR1 MNHEY and CDR2 SMNVEV (reference sequence). Trimming removed 3 bases from V and 0 bases from J, with 13 bases in between. The CDR3 reads CASSLTPHASTDTQYF. The CDR3 DNA is TGTGCCAGCAGTTTGACCCCCCATGCTAGCACAGATACGCAGTATTTT.

The chain joins TRBV6-1 to TRBJ1-1; tentative D call: TRBD1 (5 bases). The CDR3 totals 19 residues. V dropped 3 bases and J dropped 1 base, with 24 bases sitting between them. The V gene's germline CDR1 is MNHNS and CDR2 SASEGT. The CDR3 bases are TGTGCCAGCAGTGACCTTGAGGGTTTCCATAGAGGGGCGAACACTGAAGCTTTCTTT. Its translation is CASSDLEGFHRGANTEAFF.

In the case of this clone: The sample holds other DNA sequences that translate to the same CDR3. The chain carries TRBV5-1 and TRBJ1-5; D uncertain. The CDR3 extends over 13 amino acids. The V end was cut by 0 bases, the J end by 2 bases, with 3 bases between. Germline V gene lookup returns CDR1 SGHRS and CDR2 YFSETQ. The CDR3 spells CASSLVGNQPQHF. In DNA form, the CDR3 reads TGCGCCAGCAGCTTGGTCGGCAATCAGCCCCAGCATTTT.

V and J are TRBV5-4 and TRBJ2-1; D gene unclear. The germline V gene has CDR1 SGHNT and CDR2 YYREEE (reference sequence). V was cut by 0 bases and J by 7 bases, with 5 bases left in between. The CDR3 sequence is 12 residues long. The CDR3 sequence is CASSLAGNEQFF. The CDR3 coding sequence is TGTGCCAGCAGCTTGGCCGGGAATGAGCAGTTCTTC.

The V call is TRBV5-6, the J call TRBJ2-7, with 10 bases matching TRBD1. CDR1 and CDR2 from the germline V gene are SGHDT and YYEEEE. There are 14 residues in the CDR3. V trimming: 6 bases; J trimming: 2 bases; junction bases outside the gene matches: 5. The CDR3 region is CASNYDRGPYEQYF. The CDR3 bases are TGTGCCAGCAACTATGACAGGGGGCCCTACGAGCAGTACTTC. Full variable domain (outside the CDR3, taken from reference TRBV5-6 and TRBJ2-7): DAGVTQSPTHLIKTRGQQVTLRCSPKSGHDTVSWYQQALGQGPQFIFQYYEEEERQRGNFPDRFSGHQFPNYSSELNVNALLLGDSALYLCASNYDRGPYEQYFGPGTRLTVT.

This sequence joins TRBV19 and TRBJ1-2; no clear D gene. The V end lost 6 bases, the J end lost 5 bases, and 22 bases lay between the germline ends. The CDR3 contains 16 residues. CDR1 is LNHDA, CDR2 SQIVND, per germline (reference sequence). CDR3: CASRSRNARKGYGYTF. CDR3 DNA sequence: TGTGCCAGTAGGTCGAGAAATGCAAGAAAAGGGTATGGCTACACCTTC.

The J gene is TRBJ2-1, the V gene TRBV11-3, with D possibly matching TRBD2 (6 bases). The CDR3 runs 13 residues. Trimming stripped 4 bases from V and 9 bases from J, with 13 bases between. Germline V gives CDR1 SGHNT, CDR2 YENEEA. CDR3 protein: CASSSLARVEQFF. DNA for the CDR3: TGTGCCAGCAGCTCACTAGCCCGGGTTGAGCAGTTCTTC.

A single count supports this clone. The chain links TRBV2 to TRBJ1-2, with a tentative D call TRBD1 (5 bases). The CDR3 has 12 amino acids. V dropped 5 bases and J dropped 7 bases, with 11 bases sitting between them. Germline lookup yields CDR1 SNHLY and CDR2 FYNNEI. CDR3 loop: CASSLPGLGYTF. CDR3 DNA sequence: TGTGCCAGCAGTTTGCCAGGGCTTGGCTACACCTTC.

The V and J genes are TRBV25-1 and TRBJ2-3, with a weak D call TRBD1 (6 bases). CDR1 MGHDK and CDR2 SYGVNS come from the germline V gene. This CDR3 has 12 residues. The ends were cut back, 5 bases at V and 14 bases at J, with 17 bases in the middle. The CDR3 here is CASSNPGTSPYF. The CDR3 nucleotides read TGTGCCAGCAGTAACCCCGGGACATCTCCGTATTTT. The full variable domain, rest sourced from reference TRBV25-1 and TRBJ2-3, is EADIYQTPRYLVIGTGKKITLECSQTMGHDKMYWYQQDPGMELHLIHYSYGVNSTEKGDLSSESTVSRIRTEHFPLTLESARPSHTSQYLCASSNPGTSPYFGPGTRLTVL.

The rearrangement joins TRBV5-1 to TRBJ1-2, with D hard to call. V lost 0 bases to trimming and J lost 8 bases, with 11 bases between them. Germline V lookup: CDR1 SGHRS, CDR2 YFSETQ. This CDR3 has 13 amino acids. DNA of the CDR3: TGCGCCAGCAGCTTGGAGCCCCACGACGGCTACACCTTC. Its translation: CASSLEPHDGYTF.

This clone was detected a few times. Additional DNA sequences in this sample encode the identical CDR3. CDR3 in amino acids: CSARDYNEQFF. Written as DNA, the CDR3 is TGCAGTGCTAGAGATTACAATGAGCAGTTCTTC. This chain links TRBV20-1 with TRBJ2-1; D is undetermined. Germline-derived CDR1 and CDR2 are DFQATT and SNEGSKA (reference sequence). The germline V and J ends were trimmed by 0 bases and 4 bases, with 1 base remaining between them. This CDR3 is built from 11 residues.